This TCR beta chain was sequenced for a study of T cells in Graves' hyperthyroidism and ophthalmopathy. Study overall: Peripheral blood collection took place at initial diagnosis, before any treatment.

Per germline, CDR1 SQVTM and CDR2 ANQGSEA. There are 11 residues in the CDR3. Trimming stripped 5 bases from V and 11 bases from J, with 15 bases between. Amplification targeted TCR beta CDR3 regions from RNA transcripts. The HTBI set primed first-round TCR CDR3 RT-PCR. TCRdb reanalysed the multiplex PCR reads using MiXCR and keeps one entry per CDR3 protein. Here the sample spans hundreds of thousands of distinct CDR3 sequences, 35% being singletons. The J gene is TRBJ2-5, the V gene TRBV29-1; D not resolved. The source is a woman in her forties with Graves' hyperthyroidism. The sample consisted of blood. The CDR3 protein is CSVLSKGGQYF. The CDR3 nucleotides are TGCAGCGTTCTTAGTAAGGGCGGTCAGTACTTC. Supplemented by reference TRBV29-1 and TRBJ2-5, the full variable domain reads SAVISQKPSRDICQRGTSLTIQCQVDSQVTMMFWYRQQPGQSLTLIATANQGSEATYESGFVIDKFPISRPNLTFSTLTVSNMSPEDSSIYLCSVLSKGGQYFGPGTRLLVL.